The sequence of this T cell receptor beta chain was determined in a study of T cell responses to AZD1222 COVID-19 vaccine. This CDR3 region has 15 residues. With 5 bases clipped from V and 3 bases from J, the junction kept 5 bases outside the gene matches. The germline V gene encodes CDR1 SGHTA and CDR2 FQGNSA. The repertoire was sequenced with immunoSEQ multiplex PCR; TCRdb's copy has only in-frame clones and lacks some. The table has under 130,000 clones, about 80% seen once. The receptor was derived from an adult in good health. The J gene is TRBJ1-4, the V gene TRBV7-2, with TRBD1 matching 8 bases. The input for sequencing was peripheral blood, taken on day 0 of AZD1222 vaccination. The CDR3 region is CASSPQGAPNEKLFF. CDR3 nucleotides: TGTGCCAGCAGCCCCCAGGGGGCCCCTAATGAAAAACTGTTTTTT.